The 5 T cell receptor beta chains in this list originate from one sample, sequenced in a study of molecular identifiers for immune sequencing clone quantification. Via MiXCR, TCRdb re-called the PCR reads, giving one row per CDR3 protein. The data show around 480,000 distinct CDR3 sequences, roughly 26% seen once. Sequences were obtained from naive CD8+ T cells from blood, with Jurkat cell RNA spiked in. As to subset: FACS-sorted CD8+CD4-CCR7+CD45RA+ naive T cells. The receptors stem from a human donor in good health. Some libraries in this study had Jurkat cell RNA spiked in.

This clonotype appeared a few times. CDR3 sequence reads: CASSLDGALLYGYTF. The CDR3 DNA reads as TGTGCCAGCAGCTTGGATGGGGCCTTGCTCTATGGCTACACCTTC. V is TRBV5-6 and J is TRBJ1-2; D is perhaps TRBD1 (5 bases). V lost 0 bases and J lost 4, with 13 bases in between. Germline CDR1 is SGHDT and CDR2 is YYEEEE. The CDR3 length is 15 residues.

Many counts were recorded for this clonotype. The chain combines TRBV10-3 with TRBJ2-7; no definite D call. V lost 3 bases and J 0 bases, leaving 15 bases between the germline ends. The CDR3 loop spans 16 amino acids. CDR1 is ENHRY and CDR2 is SYGVKD in the germline V gene. The CDR3, as DNA: TGTGCCATCAGTGAAACCATCGACACCAGCTCCTACGAGCAGTACTTC. As protein: CAISETIDTSSYEQYF.

This clonotype was recorded many times. The chain joins TRBV10-2 to TRBJ1-5; D is ambiguous. V lost 0 bases and J lost 5, with 11 bases in between. Germline loops: CDR1 WSHSY, CDR2 SAAADI. The CDR3 is made up of 15 amino acids. CDR3 DNA sequence: TGCGCCAGCAGTGAGTCGACTGGGTATCATCAGCCCCAGCATTTT. It encodes CASSESTGYHQPQHF.

For this clonotype: The germline gene is not matched at one end of the junction; a read error may be the cause. The chain recombines TRBV20-1 with TRBJ2-7, with 8 bases that match TRBD1. This CDR3 is 15 amino acids long. Germline CDR1 DFQATT, CDR2 SNEGSKA (reference sequence). CDR3 residues: CSATLGTGSSYERYF. DNA of the CDR3: TGCAGTGCTACCCTCGGGACAGGTAGCTCCTACGAGCGGTACTTC.

This chain uses TRBV12-3 or TRBV12-4 with TRBJ2-7, with TRBD1 as a possible D gene (6 bases). The ends were cut back, 1 base at V and 4 bases at J, with 14 bases in the middle. This CDR3 has 15 residues. The CDR3 DNA follows: TGTGCCAGCAGTTTAGTCGTTGGCAGGGGATACGAGCAGTACTTC. Translation gives CASSLVVGRGYEQYF.